This T cell receptor beta chain was observed in a study of T cells after yellow fever vaccination. Study-level results: Weaker overall, the secondary response nonetheless peaked faster (day 5 versus 15). The presence of abundant clonotypes contaminating from the bulk population was possible in FACS-sorted repertoires. Across the CD4 and CD8 compartments, a small share of clonotypes was present in both.

It was through 5'RACE template switching that TCR cDNA was made, with a universal primer site and UMIs added. TCRdb independently ran MiXCR on the 5' RACE reads; one entry per CDR3 protein. The data show around 250,000 distinct CDR3 sequences, 6.5% to 8.5% seen once. V gave up 0 bases and J gave up 8 bases, with 11 bases separating them. Germline V lookup: CDR1 LNHNV, CDR2 YYDKDF (reference sequence). The CDR3 spans 15 residues. As for this clonotype: Its antigen is as yet unknown.

Sample: CD4+ T cells sorted from PBMCs, taken 15 days after the yellow fever booster vaccination. The clonotype comes from a man in his thirties or forties who received the YFV17D yellow fever vaccine. The chain joins TRBV15 to TRBJ1-6; D not certain. CDR3 region: CATSRERRGDSPLHF. CDR3 nucleotide sequence: TGTGCCACCAGCAGAGAACGGCGTGGGGATTCACCCCTCCACTTT.